The 14 T cell receptor beta chains below were found in one sample sequenced in a study of T cell repertoires in cytomegalovirus infection. Each CDR3 protein is one row after TCRdb ran MiXCR on the reads. The data show approximately 89,000 distinct CDR3 sequences, roughly a quarter seen once. What these receptors recognize is not known. The sample was CD8+ T cells from cultured PBMCs, taken from culture after CMV antigen stimulation. The source is a human donor in good health (CMV status not recorded). Some clones in this sample may be carry-over from other donors' samples.

In its sample, this clonotype was seen many times. The chain combines TRBV11-2 with TRBJ2-4, with unresolved D. This CDR3 has 15 amino acids. The germline V gene encodes CDR1 SGHAT and CDR2 FQNNGV. V lost 7 bases and J 0 bases, leaving 13 bases between the germline ends. In DNA form, the CDR3 reads TGTGCCAGCACCCTATTTGGGGAAGCCAAAAACATTCAGTACTTC. This gives the protein CASTLFGEAKNIQYF.

The sample holds many counts of this clonotype. The chain recombines TRBV7-2 with TRBJ2-7, with D perhaps TRBD2 (6 bases). The CDR3 has 15 amino acids. Trimming pared 5 bases from V and 0 bases from J, leaving 14 bases between. Germline loops: CDR1 SGHTA, CDR2 FQGNSA. This CDR3 is CASSPRDGSSYEQYF. CDR3 nucleotides: TGTGCCAGCAGCCCAAGGGACGGGAGCTCCTACGAGCAGTACTTC.

There are a few counts of this clonotype. The chain joins TRBV18 to TRBJ2-1; 9 nucleotides agree with TRBD2. The CDR3 extends over 15 amino acids. Trimming at V came to 3 bases and at J to 4 bases, leaving 4 bases not matched to a gene. Per the germline V gene, CDR1 is KGHSH and CDR2 is LQKENI. CDR3 sequence reads: CASSPPGLAYNEQFF. CDR3 in DNA: TGTGCCAGCTCACCGCCGGGACTAGCTTACAATGAGCAGTTCTTC.

The CDR3 nucleotides read TGTGCCAGCAGTCAGGGGAAAGGAGCTTTCTTT. This encodes CASSQGKGAFF. The chain recombines TRBV7-9 with TRBJ1-1; D might be TRBD1 (6 bases). The CDR3 is made up of 11 amino acids. The ends were cut back, 6 bases at V and 10 bases at J, with 12 bases in the middle. Germline CDR1 reads SEHNR; CDR2 reads FQNEAQ (reference sequence).

The V and J genes are TRBV20-1 and TRBJ2-1, with 11 bases lining up with TRBD2. Germline V gene sequence: CDR1 DFQATT, CDR2 SNEGSKA (reference sequence). This CDR3 has 14 residues. Unmatched junction bases numbered 6, after V lost 3 bases and J lost 8 bases. The CDR3 DNA sequence: TGCAGTGCTAGTGGCACTAGCGGGAGATATGAGCAGTTCTTC. This translates into CSASGTSGRYEQFF.

The J gene is TRBJ2-1, the V gene TRBV11-1; maybe TRBD1 (6 bases). V was shortened by 6 bases and J by 4 bases, with 13 bases between the two germline ends. The CDR3 contains 14 residues. Germline V gives CDR1 SGHAT, CDR2 FQDESV (reference sequence). Here the CDR3 reads CASSQGLQYNEQFF. The CDR3 region has the DNA TGTGCCAGCAGTCAGGGGCTACAGTACAATGAGCAGTTCTTC.

This clonotype is classed as medium-sized (0.01 to 0.1%). The V and J genes are TRBV6-2 or TRBV6-3 and TRBJ2-3; D unresolved. V lost 0 bases, J lost 5 bases, and 3 bases lay in between. The CDR3 spans 12 residues. Per germline, CDR1 MNHEY and CDR2 SVGEGT. CDR3 sequence: CASSYSKDTQYF. CDR3 nucleotides: TGTGCCAGCAGTTACTCGAAAGATACGCAGTATTTT.

Of note for this clonotype: With a much larger clone just one base away, this may be a read error. V usage is TRBV19 and J usage is TRBJ1-5; a possible D gene is TRBD1 (6 bases). The germline V gene has CDR1 LNHDA and CDR2 SQIVND (reference sequence). This CDR3 is built from 18 residues. V gave up 1 base and J gave up 6 bases, with 22 bases separating them. This CDR3 is CASSIGWTATYGIQPQHF. DNA of the CDR3: TGTGCCAGTAGTATAGGATGGACAGCAACTTATGGCATTCAGCCCCAGCATTTT. The full variable domain, in which reference TRBV19 and TRBJ1-5 provide the parts outside the CDR3, is DGGITQSPKYLFRKEGQNVTLSCEQNLNHDAMYWYRQDPGQGLRLIYYSQIVNDFQKGDIAEGYSVSREKKESFPLTVTSAQKNPTAFYLCASSIGWTATYGIQPQHFGDGTRLSIL.

This clonotype was seen many times. The J gene is TRBJ2-3, the V gene TRBV14, with 9 nucleotides matching TRBD2. Germline V gene data show CDR1 as SGHDN and CDR2 as FVKESK. The length of the CDR3 is 16 residues. Trimming removed 1 base from V and 6 bases from J; junction bases left unmatched: 8. CDR3 nucleotide sequence: TGTGCCAGCAGCCAAGTAGAGGCGGGGGGGGCCGATACGCAGTATTTT. Translation gives CASSQVEAGGADTQYF.

The rearrangement uses TRBV15 and TRBJ2-1; possible D gene TRBD2, 5 bases. The germline V gene encodes CDR1 LNHNV and CDR2 YYDKDF (reference sequence). The CDR3 totals 15 residues. V was shortened by 1 base and J by 9 bases, with 16 bases between the two germline ends. In nucleotides, the CDR3 is TGTGCCACCAGCAGAGGGACTCGGGCTAGAGGTGAGCAGTTCTTC. It codes for CATSRGTRARGEQFF. The whole variable domain, remainder taken from reference TRBV15 and TRBJ2-1, is DAMVIQNPRYQVTQFGKPVTLSCSQTLNHNVMYWYQQKSSQAPKLLFHYYDKDFNNEADTPDNFQSRRPNTSFCFLDIRSPGLGDTAMYLCATSRGTRARGEQFFGPGTRLTVL.

This clonotype came up a few times. The chain recombines TRBV7-9 with TRBJ1-1; D possibly corresponds to TRBD1 (5 bases). Trimming took 0 bases from V and 1 from J, leaving 9 bases between them. The CDR3 length is 15 residues. Germline assignment: CDR1 SEHNR and CDR2 FQNEAQ (reference sequence). The CDR3 reads CASSLAQGSNTEAFF. DNA of the CDR3: TGTGCCAGCAGCTTAGCCCAGGGATCGAACACTGAAGCTTTCTTT.

This clonotype has a count of ten or more. The genes are TRBV7-2 and TRBJ2-7, with D perhaps matching TRBD1 or TRBD2 (5 bases each). Trimming removed 9 bases at V and 6 bases at J, with 12 bases between. The CDR3 covers 11 residues. Germline V CDR1 and CDR2: SGHTA, FQGNSA. The CDR3 DNA sequence: TGTGCCAGTGGGGGTGTAACCGAGCAGTACTTC. This translates into CASGGVTEQYF.

This sequence joins TRBV5-1 and TRBJ2-7, with TRBD2 matching over 11 bases. CDR3 length equals 17 residues. J lost 0 bases, V lost 4 bases, and 9 bases had no gene match. CDR1 and CDR2 (germline): SGHRS, YFSETQ. The CDR3, as DNA: TGCGCCAGCAGCACCGGGACTAGCGGAGTAAGCTCCTACGAGCAGTACTTC. Protein: CASSTGTSGVSSYEQYF.

This clonotype was counted a few times. V is TRBV5-1 and J is TRBJ2-7, with D possibly TRBD2 on 5 matching bases. The CDR3 length is 16 residues. With 0 bases removed from V and 5 bases from J, the gap between germline ends came to 18 bases. CDR1 SGHRS and CDR2 YFSETQ come from the germline V gene. In DNA, the CDR3 is TGCGCCAGCAGCTTGGGCCGACTACCTCCCAACCACGAGCAGTACTTC. Its protein is CASSLGRLPPNHEQYF.